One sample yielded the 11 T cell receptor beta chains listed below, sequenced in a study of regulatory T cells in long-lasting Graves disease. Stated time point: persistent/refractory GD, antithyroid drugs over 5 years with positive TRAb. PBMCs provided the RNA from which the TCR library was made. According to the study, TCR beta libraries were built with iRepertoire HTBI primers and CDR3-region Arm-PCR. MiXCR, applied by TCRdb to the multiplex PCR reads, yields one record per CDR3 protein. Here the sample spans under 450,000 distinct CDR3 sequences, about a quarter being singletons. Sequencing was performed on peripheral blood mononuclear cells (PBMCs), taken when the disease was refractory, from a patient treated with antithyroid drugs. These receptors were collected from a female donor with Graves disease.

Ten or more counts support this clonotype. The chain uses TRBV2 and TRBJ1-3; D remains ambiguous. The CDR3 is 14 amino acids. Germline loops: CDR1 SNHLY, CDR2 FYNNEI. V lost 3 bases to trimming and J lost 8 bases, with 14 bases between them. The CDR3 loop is CASSDGGRVDTIYF. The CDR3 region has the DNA TGTGCCAGCAGTGATGGCGGGAGGGTAGACACCATATATTTT.

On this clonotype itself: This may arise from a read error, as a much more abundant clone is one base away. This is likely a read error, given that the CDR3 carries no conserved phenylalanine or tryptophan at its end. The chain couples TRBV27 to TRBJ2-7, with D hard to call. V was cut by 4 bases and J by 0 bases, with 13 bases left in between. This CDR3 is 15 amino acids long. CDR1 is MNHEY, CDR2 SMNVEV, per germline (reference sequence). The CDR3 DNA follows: TGTGCCAGCAGTTCCGTCCCGCAGTACTCCTACGAGCAGTACCTC. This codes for CASSSVPQYSYEQYL.

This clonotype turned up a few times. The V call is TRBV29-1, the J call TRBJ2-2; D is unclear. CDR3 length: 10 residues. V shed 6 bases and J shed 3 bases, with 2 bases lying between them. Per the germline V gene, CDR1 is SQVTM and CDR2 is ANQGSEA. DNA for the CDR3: TGCAGCGTCGACACCGGGGAGCTGTTTTTT. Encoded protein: CSVDTGELFF.

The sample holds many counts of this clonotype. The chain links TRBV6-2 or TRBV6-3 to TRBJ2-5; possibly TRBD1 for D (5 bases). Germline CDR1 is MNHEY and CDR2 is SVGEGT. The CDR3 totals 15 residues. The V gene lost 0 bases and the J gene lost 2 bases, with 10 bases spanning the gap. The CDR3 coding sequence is TGTGCCAGCAGTTACTCGAGGCAGGGTCAAGAGACCCAGTACTTC. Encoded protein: CASSYSRQGQETQYF.

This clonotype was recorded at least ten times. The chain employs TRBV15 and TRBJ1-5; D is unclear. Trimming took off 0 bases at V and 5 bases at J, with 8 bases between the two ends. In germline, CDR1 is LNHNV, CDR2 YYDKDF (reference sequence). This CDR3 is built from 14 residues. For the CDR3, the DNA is TGTGCCACCAGCAGAGATCGCGGGGATCAGCCCCAGCATTTT. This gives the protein CATSRDRGDQPQHF.

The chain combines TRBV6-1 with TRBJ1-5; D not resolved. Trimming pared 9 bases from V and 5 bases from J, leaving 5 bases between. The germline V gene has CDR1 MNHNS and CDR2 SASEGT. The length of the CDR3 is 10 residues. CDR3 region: CARIDQPQHF. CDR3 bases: TGTGCCAGAATAGATCAGCCCCAGCATTTT.

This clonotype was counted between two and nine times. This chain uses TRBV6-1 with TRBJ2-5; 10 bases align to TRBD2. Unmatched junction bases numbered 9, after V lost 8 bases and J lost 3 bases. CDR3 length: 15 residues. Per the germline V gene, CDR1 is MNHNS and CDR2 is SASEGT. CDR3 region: CASRQLAGGKETQYF. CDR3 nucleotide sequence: TGTGCCAGCCGTCAATTAGCGGGAGGAAAAGAGACCCAGTACTTC.

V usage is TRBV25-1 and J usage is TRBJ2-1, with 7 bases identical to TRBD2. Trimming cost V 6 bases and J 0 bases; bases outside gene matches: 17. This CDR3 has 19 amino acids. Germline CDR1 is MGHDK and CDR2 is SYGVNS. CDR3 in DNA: TGTGCCAGCAGCGCAAGCCTCCGGGACTACCGCACCTCCTACAATGAGCAGTTCTTC. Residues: CASSASLRDYRTSYNEQFF.

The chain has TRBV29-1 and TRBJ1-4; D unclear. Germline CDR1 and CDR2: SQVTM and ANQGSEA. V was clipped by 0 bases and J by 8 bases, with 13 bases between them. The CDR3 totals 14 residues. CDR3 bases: TGCAGCGTTGAAGATCAGGTACGAGGAGAAAAACTGTTTTTT. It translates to CSVEDQVRGEKLFF.

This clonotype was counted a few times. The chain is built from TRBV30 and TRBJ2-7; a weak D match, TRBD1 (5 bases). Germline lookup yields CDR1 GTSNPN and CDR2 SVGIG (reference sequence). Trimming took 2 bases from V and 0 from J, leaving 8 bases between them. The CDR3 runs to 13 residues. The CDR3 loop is CAWSPDSSYEQYF. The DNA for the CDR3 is TGTGCCTGGAGTCCAGACAGCTCCTACGAGCAGTACTTC.

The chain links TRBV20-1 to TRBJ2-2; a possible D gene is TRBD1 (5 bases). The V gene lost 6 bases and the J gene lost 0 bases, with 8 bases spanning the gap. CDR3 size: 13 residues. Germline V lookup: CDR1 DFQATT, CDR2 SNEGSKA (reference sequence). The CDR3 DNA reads TGCAGTGCAGTAGGGGCGAACACCGGGGAGCTGTTTTTT. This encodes CSAVGANTGELFF.